A single sample is the source of the 18 T cell receptor beta chains below, sequenced in a study of T cell responses to AZD1222 COVID-19 vaccine. Some clones are missing from TCRdb's copy, which holds only in-frame ones; the method was immunoSEQ multiplex PCR. The profile shows roughly 170,000 clones, almost 90% of them singletons. The source material was peripheral blood, sampled on day 0 of AZD1222 vaccination. All receptors come from an adult in good health.

Written as DNA, the CDR3 is TGTGCCAGCAGCGTAGGAGTCCCTCGGGATGAGCAGTTCTTC. Amino acids: CASSVGVPRDEQFF. The chain employs TRBV9 and TRBJ2-1; D not certain. Between the trimmed V and J ends, which lost 0 bases and 8 bases, there was a span of 12 bases. The CDR3 spans 14 residues. Per germline, CDR1 SGDLS and CDR2 YYNGEE.

The CDR3 spells CASSEETPGQYNSPLHF. CDR3 DNA: TGTGCCAGCAGTGAAGAGACCCCGGGACAGTATAATTCACCCCTCCACTTT. The chain uses TRBV6-1 and TRBJ1-6; 7 positions match TRBD1. With V trimmed by 1 base and J by 4 bases, 7 bases remained unmatched. The CDR3 is 17 residues long. Germline loops: CDR1 MNHNS, CDR2 SASEGT.

The chain employs TRBV6-5 and TRBJ2-3; D is tentatively TRBD1 or TRBD2 (5 bases each). The V end lost 0 bases, the J end lost 1 base, and 11 bases lay between the germline ends. Germline V lookup: CDR1 MNHEY, CDR2 SVGAGI. This CDR3 is 16 amino acids long. The DNA for the CDR3 is TGTGCCAGCAGTTACTCGCAGAGGGGCCGCACAGATACGCAGTATTTT. Its translation is CASSYSQRGRTDTQYF.

A single count supports this clone. This chain connects TRBV5-8 to TRBJ1-5; a weak D match, TRBD1 (5 bases). Deletions cut 4 bases from V and 3 bases from J, with 11 bases between. Per germline, CDR1 SGHTS and CDR2 YDEGEE. CDR3 size: 14 residues. DNA of the CDR3: TGTGCCAGCAGCCCTCAGGGTCCCAATCAGCCCCAGCATTTT. It specifies CASSPQGPNQPQHF.

CDR3 region: CASSLRASFADTQYF. The CDR3 coding sequence is TGTGCCAGCAGCTTACGGGCTAGCTTCGCAGATACGCAGTATTTT. The chain recombines TRBV11-1 with TRBJ2-3; D may be TRBD2 (5 bases). The CDR3 runs to 15 residues. Between the trimmed V and J ends, which lost 2 bases and 4 bases, there was a span of 13 bases. Germline CDR1 reads SGHAT; CDR2 reads FQDESV (reference sequence).

The genes are TRBV9 and TRBJ2-1, with 8 bases identical to TRBD2. This CDR3 region has 14 residues. V shed 3 bases, J shed 6 bases, and the junction held 5 bases outside the gene matches. Germline CDR1 and CDR2: SGDLS and YYNGEE. The CDR3 nucleotides are TGTGCCAGCAGCGCCAGTAGCGGGGTCAATGAGCAGTTCTTC. Translation: CASSASSGVNEQFF.

V is TRBV10-1 and J is TRBJ1-4; D remains ambiguous. Germline V lookup: CDR1 WNHNN, CDR2 SYGVQD (reference sequence). CDR3 length: 16 residues. Trimming removed 0 bases at V and 0 bases at J, with 8 bases between. The CDR3: CASSESISATNEKLFF. CDR3 coding DNA: TGCGCCAGCAGTGAGTCCATATCGGCAACTAATGAAAAACTGTTTTTT.

The chain recombines TRBV6-2 or TRBV6-3 with TRBJ1-2; TRBD1 matches at 7 bases. The CDR3 contains 14 residues. The germline V gene encodes CDR1 MNHEY and CDR2 SVGEGT. V lost 5 bases and J lost 1; bases outside the gene matches: 4. The CDR3 reads CASSRTGFNYGYTF. In nucleotides, the CDR3 is TGTGCCAGCAGTAGGACAGGTTTTAACTATGGCTACACCTTC.

The rearrangement joins TRBV24-1 to TRBJ2-7; 10 bases match TRBD1. V lost 5 bases and J lost 3; bases outside the gene matches: 3. The CDR3 has 14 residues. The germline V gene encodes CDR1 KGHDR and CDR2 SFDVKD. The CDR3 DNA reads as TGTGCCACCAGTGGGACAGGGGGTGTCTACGAGCAGTACTTC. Translation gives CATSGTGGVYEQYF.

The chain's CDR3 is CASRGGLWGTEAFF. CDR3 coding DNA: TGTGCCAGCAGGGGGGGTCTGTGGGGCACTGAAGCTTTCTTT. The chain is built from TRBV6-5 and TRBJ1-1; perhaps TRBD1 as D (5 bases). The V and J ends lost 6 bases and 4 bases respectively, with 15 bases between them. In germline, CDR1 is MNHEY, CDR2 SVGAGI. The CDR3 is 14 residues long.

This sequence joins TRBV12-5 and TRBJ2-3; TRBD1 agrees at 7 bases. The CDR3 is made up of 16 amino acids. CDR1 LGHNT and CDR2 FRNRAP come from the germline V gene. Germline trimming cut 5 bases from V and 4 bases from J; bases unmatched to any gene: 12. CDR3 in amino acids: CASGPAETGNPDTQYF. The CDR3 DNA reads TGTGCTAGTGGTCCCGCCGAGACAGGGAATCCAGATACGCAGTATTTT.

The V call is TRBV2, the J call TRBJ1-1; D might be TRBD1 (5 bases). This CDR3 has 15 amino acids. V was trimmed by 2 bases and J by 4 bases, leaving 14 bases between them. From germline, CDR1 is SNHLY and CDR2 FYNNEI. CDR3 sequence: CASSENLGGLTEAFF. CDR3 nucleotides: TGTGCCAGCAGTGAAAATTTGGGGGGTCTCACTGAAGCTTTCTTT.

The V call is TRBV19, the J call TRBJ2-2; 8 nucleotides match TRBD2. Germline trimming cut 2 bases from V and 2 bases from J; bases unmatched to any gene: 7. Germline assignment: CDR1 LNHDA and CDR2 SQIVND (reference sequence). The CDR3 contains 17 residues. CDR3 residues: CASSISPGGPNTGELFF. The CDR3, as DNA: TGTGCCAGTAGTATATCCCCGGGAGGGCCAAACACCGGGGAGCTGTTTTTT. Complete variable domain (other parts from reference TRBV19 and TRBJ2-2): DGGITQSPKYLFRKEGQNVTLSCEQNLNHDAMYWYRQDPGQGLRLIYYSQIVNDFQKGDIAEGYSVSREKKESFPLTVTSAQKNPTAFYLCASSISPGGPNTGELFFGEGSRLTVL.

The chain carries TRBV15 and TRBJ2-7; D ambiguous. V lost 0 bases to trimming and J lost 6 bases, with 9 bases between them. Germline CDR1 and CDR2: LNHNV and YYDKDF (reference sequence). The CDR3 length is 13 residues. The CDR3 DNA sequence: TGTGCCACCAGCAGAGATACCGTATCCGAGCAGTACTTC. It specifies CATSRDTVSEQYF.

Only one count was recorded for this clone. The V and J genes are TRBV30 and TRBJ1-1, with D tentatively TRBD1 (6 bases). Between the trimmed V and J ends, which lost 0 bases and 5 bases, there was a span of 10 bases. The CDR3 sequence is 13 residues long. Germline CDR1 and CDR2: GTSNPN and SVGIG (reference sequence). Here the CDR3 reads CAWSVDSRTEAFF. Here the CDR3 DNA reads TGTGCCTGGAGTGTGGACAGTCGGACTGAAGCTTTCTTT.

The chain carries TRBV5-1 and TRBJ2-7; 7 bases are a match to TRBD2. Germline CDR1 reads SGHRS; CDR2 reads YFSETQ. The CDR3 is 12 amino acids. Trimming removed 4 bases from V and 6 bases from J; junction bases left unmatched: 4. The CDR3, as DNA: TGCGCCAGCAGCAACTTAGCGGGCGAGCAGTACTTC. Amino acid sequence: CASSNLAGEQYF.

The chain employs TRBV9 and TRBJ2-7; the match to TRBD2 covers 8 bases. The trim removed 4 bases at V and 3 bases at J, leaving 9 bases unmatched. This CDR3 has 15 residues. Germline V gene data show CDR1 as SGDLS and CDR2 as YYNGEE. Here the CDR3 reads CASSITSGGSYEQYF. The DNA for the CDR3 is TGTGCCAGCAGCATCACCTCGGGGGGGAGCTACGAGCAGTACTTC.

The chain combines TRBV6-5 with TRBJ1-1; weak D call: TRBD1 (5 bases). Germline CDR1 MNHEY, CDR2 SVGAGI. V lost 1 base, J lost 1 base, and 13 bases lay in between. CDR3 length: 16 residues. CDR3 in amino acids: CASSYFSGQGNTEAFF. In nucleotides, the CDR3 is TGTGCCAGCAGTTACTTCTCGGGGCAGGGGAACACTGAAGCTTTCTTT.